What follows describes a single T cell receptor (beta chain). The sample comes from a study of blood T cell repertoires in COVID-19. The table came from immunoSEQ multiplex PCR; TCRdb's copy has only in-frame clones and leaves some out. This table holds approximately 300,000 clones, around 86% found once. Per germline, CDR1 SQVTM and CDR2 ANQGSEA. V was shortened by 4 bases and J by 7 bases, with 11 bases between the two germline ends. This CDR3 spans 12 amino acids. Resolution of symptoms, clearance, or two negative PCRs was present in recovered Cohort 3 donors. The chain combines TRBV29-1 with TRBJ2-1; D gene uncertain. The sequencing sample was made of PBMCs or T cells enriched from blood (not recorded which). The TCR sequence derives from a man aged 55-75 years who had recovered from COVID-19. DNA for the CDR3: TGCAGCGTTGGGGCCTCACTTAATGAGCAGTTCTTC. It codes for CSVGASLNEQFF.